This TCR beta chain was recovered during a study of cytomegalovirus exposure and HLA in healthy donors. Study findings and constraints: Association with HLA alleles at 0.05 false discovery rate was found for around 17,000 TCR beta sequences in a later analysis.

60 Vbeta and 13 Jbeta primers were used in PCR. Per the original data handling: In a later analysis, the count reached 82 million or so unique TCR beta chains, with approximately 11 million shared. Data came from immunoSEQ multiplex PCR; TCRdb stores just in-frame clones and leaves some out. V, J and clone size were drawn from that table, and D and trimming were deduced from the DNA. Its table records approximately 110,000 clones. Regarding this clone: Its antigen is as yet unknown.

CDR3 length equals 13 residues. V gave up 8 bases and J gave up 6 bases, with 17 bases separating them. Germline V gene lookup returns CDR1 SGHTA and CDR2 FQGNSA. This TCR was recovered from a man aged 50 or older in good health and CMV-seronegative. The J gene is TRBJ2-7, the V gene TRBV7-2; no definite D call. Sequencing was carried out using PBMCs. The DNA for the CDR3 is TGTGCCAGCGGCATATCCTGGTCCGCCGAGCAGTACTTC. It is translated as CASGISWSAEQYF.